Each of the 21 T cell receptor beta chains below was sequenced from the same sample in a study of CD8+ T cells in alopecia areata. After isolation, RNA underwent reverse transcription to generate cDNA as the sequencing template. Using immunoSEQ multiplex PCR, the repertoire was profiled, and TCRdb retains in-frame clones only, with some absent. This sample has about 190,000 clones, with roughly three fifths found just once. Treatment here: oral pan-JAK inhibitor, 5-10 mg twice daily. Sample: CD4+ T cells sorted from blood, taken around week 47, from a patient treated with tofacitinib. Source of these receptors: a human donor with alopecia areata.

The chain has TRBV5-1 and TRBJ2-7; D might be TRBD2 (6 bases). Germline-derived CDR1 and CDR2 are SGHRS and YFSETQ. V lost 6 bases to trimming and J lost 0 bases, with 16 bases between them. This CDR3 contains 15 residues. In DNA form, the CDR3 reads TGCGCCAGCACTCCAAGTCGGGGGAACTCCTACGAGCAGTACTTC. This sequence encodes CASTPSRGNSYEQYF.

CDR3 region: CASSRSSQESGELFF. CDR3 DNA: TGCGCCAGCAGCCGTTCTTCCCAGGAATCCGGGGAGCTGTTTTTT. This chain joins TRBV4-3 and TRBJ2-2; D gene ambiguous. Deletions cut 4 bases from V and 6 bases from J, with 15 bases between. CDR1 is LGHNA and CDR2 is YSLEER in the germline V gene. The CDR3 has 15 residues.

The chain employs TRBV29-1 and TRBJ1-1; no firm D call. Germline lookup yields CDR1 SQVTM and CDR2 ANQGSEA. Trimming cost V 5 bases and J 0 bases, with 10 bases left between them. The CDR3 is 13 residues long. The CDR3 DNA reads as TGCAGCGTTCTGCGACCGTTGAACACTGAAGCTTTCTTT. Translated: CSVLRPLNTEAFF. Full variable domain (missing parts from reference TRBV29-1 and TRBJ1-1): SAVISQKPSRDICQRGTSLTIQCQVDSQVTMMFWYRQQPGQSLTLIATANQGSEATYESGFVIDKFPISRPNLTFSTLTVSNMSPEDSSIYLCSVLRPLNTEAFFGQGTRLTVV.

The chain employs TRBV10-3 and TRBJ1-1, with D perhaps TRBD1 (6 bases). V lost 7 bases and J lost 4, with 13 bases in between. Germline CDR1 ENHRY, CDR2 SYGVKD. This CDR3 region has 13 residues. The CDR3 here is CAITGDVGTEAFF. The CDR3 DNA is TGTGCCATCACAGGGGACGTTGGCACTGAAGCTTTCTTT.

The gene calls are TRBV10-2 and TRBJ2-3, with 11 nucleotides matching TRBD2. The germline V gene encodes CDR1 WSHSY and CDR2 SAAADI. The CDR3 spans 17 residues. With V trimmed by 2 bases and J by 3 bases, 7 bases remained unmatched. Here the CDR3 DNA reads TGCGCCAGCAGTGAGGTACGAAGACTAGCGGGAACAGATACGCAGTATTTT. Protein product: CASSEVRRLAGTDTQYF.

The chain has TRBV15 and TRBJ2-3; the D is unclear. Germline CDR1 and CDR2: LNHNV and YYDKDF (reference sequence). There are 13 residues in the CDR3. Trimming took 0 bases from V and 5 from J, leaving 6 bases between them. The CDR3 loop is CATSRDPRDTQYF. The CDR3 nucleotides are TGTGCCACCAGCAGAGATCCGAGAGATACGCAGTATTTT.

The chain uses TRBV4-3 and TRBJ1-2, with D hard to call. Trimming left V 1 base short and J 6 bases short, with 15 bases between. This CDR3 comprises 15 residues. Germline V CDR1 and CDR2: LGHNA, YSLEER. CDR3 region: CASSQVGVPRHGYTF. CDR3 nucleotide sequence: TGCGCCAGCAGCCAAGTCGGGGTTCCAAGGCATGGCTACACCTTC.

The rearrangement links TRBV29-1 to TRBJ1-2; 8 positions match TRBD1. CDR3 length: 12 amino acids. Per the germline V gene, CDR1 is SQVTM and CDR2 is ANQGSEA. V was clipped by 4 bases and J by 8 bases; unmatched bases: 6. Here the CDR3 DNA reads TGCAGCGTTGGACAGGGGAGCCGCGGCTACACCTTC. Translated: CSVGQGSRGYTF.

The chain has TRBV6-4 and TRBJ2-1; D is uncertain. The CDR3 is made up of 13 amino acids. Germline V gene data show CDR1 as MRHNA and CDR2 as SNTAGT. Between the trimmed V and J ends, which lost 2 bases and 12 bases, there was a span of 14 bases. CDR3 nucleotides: TGTGCCAGCAGTGACAGCGAGGCCACCGGGCAGTTCTTC. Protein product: CASSDSEATGQFF.

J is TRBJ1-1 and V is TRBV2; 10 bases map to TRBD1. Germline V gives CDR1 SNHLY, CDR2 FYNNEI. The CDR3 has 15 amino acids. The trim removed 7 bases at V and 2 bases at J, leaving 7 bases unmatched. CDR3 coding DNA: TGTGCCAGCATCGTGACAGGGGGCTTTAACACTGAAGCTTTCTTT. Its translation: CASIVTGGFNTEAFF.

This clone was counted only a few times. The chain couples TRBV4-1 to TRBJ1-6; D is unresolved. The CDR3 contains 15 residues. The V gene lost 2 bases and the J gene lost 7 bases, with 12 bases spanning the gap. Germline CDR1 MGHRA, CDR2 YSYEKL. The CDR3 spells CASSQTTHGNSPLHF. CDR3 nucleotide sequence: TGCGCCAGCAGCCAAACTACGCACGGCAATTCACCCCTCCACTTT.

The CDR3 bases are TGCATTCGCGGGGGAGGAGTGGAGGGGACATCAAACACTGAAGCTTTCTTT. It codes for CIRGGGVEGTSNTEAFF. The J gene is TRBJ1-1, the V gene TRBV29-1, with D perhaps TRBD1 (6 bases). The germline V gene encodes CDR1 SQVTM and CDR2 ANQGSEA. CDR3 length equals 17 residues.

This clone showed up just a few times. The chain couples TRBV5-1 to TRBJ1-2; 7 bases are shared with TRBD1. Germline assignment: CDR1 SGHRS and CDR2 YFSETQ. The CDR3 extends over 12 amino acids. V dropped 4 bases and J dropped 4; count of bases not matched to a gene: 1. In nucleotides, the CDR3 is TGCGCCAGCAGCCGGGACAGCTATGGCTACACCTTC. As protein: CASSRDSYGYTF.

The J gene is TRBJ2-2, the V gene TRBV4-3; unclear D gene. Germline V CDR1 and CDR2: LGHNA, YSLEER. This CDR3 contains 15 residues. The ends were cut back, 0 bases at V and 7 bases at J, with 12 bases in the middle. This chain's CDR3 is CASSQDLATGGELFF. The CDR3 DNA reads TGCGCCAGCAGCCAAGATTTGGCGACTGGCGGGGAGCTGTTTTTT.

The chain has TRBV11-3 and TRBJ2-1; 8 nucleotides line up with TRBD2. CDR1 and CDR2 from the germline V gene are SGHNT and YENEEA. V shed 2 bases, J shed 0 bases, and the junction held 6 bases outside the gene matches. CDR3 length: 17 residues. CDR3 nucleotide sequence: TGTGCCAGCAGCTTACTGGCCACTAGCGGCTCCTACAATGAGCAGTTCTTC. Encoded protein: CASSLLATSGSYNEQFF.

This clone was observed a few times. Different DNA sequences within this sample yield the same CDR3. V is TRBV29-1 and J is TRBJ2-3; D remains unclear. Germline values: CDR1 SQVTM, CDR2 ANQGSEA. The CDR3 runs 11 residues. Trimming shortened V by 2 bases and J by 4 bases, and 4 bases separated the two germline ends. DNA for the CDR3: TGCAGCGTTGAACTAGCAGATACGCAGTATTTT. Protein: CSVELADTQYF.

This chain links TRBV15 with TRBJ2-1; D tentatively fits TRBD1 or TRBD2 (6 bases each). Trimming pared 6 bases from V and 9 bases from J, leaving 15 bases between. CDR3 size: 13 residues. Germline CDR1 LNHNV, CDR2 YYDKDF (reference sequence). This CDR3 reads CATRNGGLFEQFF. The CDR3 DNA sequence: TGTGCCACCAGGAATGGGGGGCTGTTTGAGCAGTTCTTC.

The CDR3 spells CASSDWGTERAFF. The CDR3 DNA reads as TGTGCCAGCAGTGATTGGGGGACAGAGCGGGCTTTCTTT. V usage is TRBV25-1 and J usage is TRBJ1-1, with 7 nucleotides matching TRBD1. The CDR3 covers 13 residues. J gave up 11 bases and V 3 bases, and 9 bases lay outside the gene matches. The germline CDR1 and CDR2 sequences are MGHDK and SYGVNS.

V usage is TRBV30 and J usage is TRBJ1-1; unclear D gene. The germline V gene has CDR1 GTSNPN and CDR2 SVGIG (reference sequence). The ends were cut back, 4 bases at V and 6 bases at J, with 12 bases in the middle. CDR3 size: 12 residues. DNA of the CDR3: TGTGCCTGGATCCCCCTCGGGTCTGAAGCTTTCTTT. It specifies CAWIPLGSEAFF.

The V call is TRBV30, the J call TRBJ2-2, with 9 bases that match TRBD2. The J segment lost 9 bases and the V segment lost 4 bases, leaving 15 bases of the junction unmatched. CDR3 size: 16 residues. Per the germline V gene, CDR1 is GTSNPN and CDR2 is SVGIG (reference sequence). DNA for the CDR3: TGTGCCTGGAACGCACCCCCTCGGCGGGGGGGGTGGGAGCTGTTTTTT. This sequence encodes CAWNAPPRRGGWELFF.

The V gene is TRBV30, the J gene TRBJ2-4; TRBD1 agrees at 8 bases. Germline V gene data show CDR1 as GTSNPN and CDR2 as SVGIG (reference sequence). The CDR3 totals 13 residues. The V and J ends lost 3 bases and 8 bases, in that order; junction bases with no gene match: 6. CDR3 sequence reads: CAWRTTGVDIQYF. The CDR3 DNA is TGTGCCTGGAGAACGACAGGGGTTGACATTCAGTACTTC.